This TCR beta chain was observed in a study of T cell clonotyping in hematopoietic cell transplantation. For the study at large: Cytoreduction preceded collection of pretransplant recipient samples.

On this clone: Its matching antigen is unknown.

The protocol was immunoSEQ multiplex PCR, while the TCRdb copy is restricted to in-frame clones and leaves out a portion. The repertoire includes under 25,000 clones, 70% to 85% of them detected once, and under 20% sits in the top ten. Study-wide points: Broader posttransplant TCR repertoire diversity was predicted by graft donor and pretransplant recipient Inverse Simpson Index values.

Time point of the sample: recipient sample about 28 days before transplant, after cytoreduction. The sample consisted of peripheral blood mononuclear cells, taken before stem cell transplant. This TCR was recovered from a man aged 55 to 69 with acute myeloid leukemia. Some clones in this sample may be carry-over from other donors' samples.

The CDR3, as DNA: TGCGCCAGCAGCTTGTATCCGGGAGACACTGAAGCTTTCTTT. Amino acid sequence: CASSLYPGDTEAFF. This chain uses TRBV5-1 with TRBJ1-1; D unclear. The CDR3 spans 14 residues. Germline CDR1 and CDR2: SGHRS and YFSETQ. Between the trimmed V and J ends, which lost 1 base and 3 bases, there was a span of 10 bases.